The T cell receptor (beta chain) described here comes from a study of blood T cell repertoires in COVID-19. The overall study: Acute and convalescent COVID-19 specimens originated in the United States, Italy and Spain. Sources were T cells, B-cell-depleted T cells, or PBMCs; the material itself was cDNA or gDNA.

The CDR3 is 16 residues long. In germline, CDR1 is SGHAT, CDR2 FQNNGV. With 6 bases removed from V and 4 bases from J, the gap between germline ends came to 19 bases. As processed by the authors: By means of reference gene primer amplification, nucleated cell counts were estimated. Sequencing was performed with immunoSEQ multiplex PCR; in TCRdb, only in-frame clones are kept and a portion is missing. Clone size and V and J calls were adopted from that table, with D and trimming inferred from the DNA. The table shows some 120,000 clones, with approximately 82% occurring only once. The sample consisted of peripheral blood. This sequence was found in a woman aged 50 to 60 with acute or convalescent COVID-19. The rearrangement joins TRBV11-2 to TRBJ2-1; D perhaps matches TRBD1 (5 bases). CDR3 coding DNA: TGTGCCAGCAGGGGGCGGCAGGTGGATGGTTACAATGAGCAGTTCTTC. This translates into CASRGRQVDGYNEQFF. Full variable domain (missing parts from reference TRBV11-2 and TRBJ2-1): EAGVAQSPRYKIIEKRQSVAFWCNPISGHATLYWYQQILGQGPKLLIQFQNNGVVDDSQLPKDRFSAERLKGVDSTLKIQPAKLEDSAVYLCASRGRQVDGYNEQFFGPGTRLTVL.